These 18 T cell receptor beta chains were all obtained from the same sample, sequenced in a study of blood T cell repertoires in COVID-19 (dated by TCRdb to the early 2020s). Library preparation was by the immunoSEQ multiplex PCR assay. TCRdb obtained this table from immuneACCESS and retained in-frame rearrangements with V and J assigned. These tables miss some clones; where compared with another copy, unresolved V genes account for less than half of the shortfall, and the remainder is unexplained. The sample includes 75,000 to 100,000 clones, with around 87% observed a single time. 4.9% of the sample goes to the ten largest clones. Source material: peripheral blood. The origin of the receptors is an elderly woman with acute or convalescent COVID-19.

This clone was observed a few times. CDR3 nucleotide sequence: TGTGCCAGCAGCCAAGAACCCGGGGAACTGTACTTC. Residues: CASSQEPGELYF. This chain links TRBV3-1 (or the pseudogene TRBV3-2) with TRBJ2-7; D is perhaps TRBD2 (5 bases). Germline assignment: CDR1 LGHDT and CDR2 YNNKEL (reference sequence). This CDR3 spans 12 amino acids. Trimming left V 0 bases short and J 12 bases short, with 12 bases between.

V gene TRBV9 combines with J gene TRBJ2-2; 9 bases agree with TRBD2. With V trimmed by 6 bases and J by 3 bases, 9 bases remained unmatched. The CDR3 totals 16 residues. Looked up from germline, CDR1 is SGDLS and CDR2 is YYNGEE. The CDR3 loop reads CASTTSGTSYTGELFF. DNA of the CDR3: TGTGCCAGCACCACCTCTGGGACTAGCTACACCGGGGAGCTGTTTTTT. Variable domain in full (rest from reference TRBV9 and TRBJ2-2): DSGVTQTPKHLITATGQRVTLRCSPRSGDLSVYWYQQSLDQGLQFLIQYYNGEERAKGNILERFSAQQFPDLHSELNLSSLELGDSALYFCASTTSGTSYTGELFFGEGSRLTVL.

This rearrangement joins TRBV9 to TRBJ2-1, with 9 bases fitting TRBD2. V shed 0 bases and J 8 bases; nucleotides not matched to a gene: 6. Germline CDR1 and CDR2: SGDLS and YYNGEE. This CDR3 is 15 amino acids long. The CDR3 here is CASSVASGRLDEQFF. The DNA for the CDR3 is TGTGCCAGCAGCGTAGCCAGCGGGAGGCTCGATGAGCAGTTCTTC.

The chain has TRBV18 and TRBJ2-1; a weak D match, TRBD2 (6 bases). V lost 3 bases and J 0 bases, leaving 12 bases between the germline ends. CDR3 length: 16 amino acids. Germline lookup yields CDR1 KGHSH and CDR2 LQKENI. DNA of the CDR3: TGTGCCAGCTCACCGGCGGGGTATGGCTCCTACAATGAGCAGTTCTTC. As protein: CASSPAGYGSYNEQFF.

V gene TRBV4-3 combines with J gene TRBJ1-2; no firm D call. The CDR3 contains 16 residues. CDR1 and CDR2 from the germline V gene are LGHNA and YSLEER. The ends were cut back, 4 bases at V and 7 bases at J, with 22 bases in the middle. CDR3: CASSPAMLAPEGGYTF. In DNA, the CDR3 is TGCGCCAGCAGCCCCGCTATGCTCGCTCCGGAGGGTGGCTACACCTTC.

This rearrangement joins TRBV27 to TRBJ2-3; D may be TRBD2 (5 bases). The CDR3 is made up of 15 amino acids. Germline values: CDR1 MNHEY, CDR2 SMNVEV (reference sequence). V was pared by 2 bases and J by 5 bases, with 14 bases between. The CDR3, as DNA: TGTGCCAGCAGTTTAAGGGCAGCCGAGGGAGATACGCAGTATTTT. This sequence encodes CASSLRAAEGDTQYF.

This chain links TRBV12-3 or TRBV12-4 with TRBJ2-3; D is possibly TRBD2 (6 bases). This CDR3 spans 13 amino acids. The germline V and J ends were trimmed by 3 bases and 3 bases, with 7 bases remaining between them. CDR3 nucleotides: TGTGCCAGCAGTTTGGCGGGGACAGATACGCAGTATTTT. Amino acid sequence: CASSLAGTDTQYF.

This chain joins TRBV12-3 or TRBV12-4 and TRBJ1-2; D remains ambiguous. The CDR3 runs to 12 residues. Trimming cost V 4 bases and J 3 bases, with 6 bases left between them. The CDR3 loop is CASSSSDYGYTF. In DNA, the CDR3 is TGTGCCAGCAGTTCGTCGGACTATGGCTACACCTTC.

This chain uses TRBV18 with TRBJ2-3; perhaps TRBD2 as D (5 bases). Germline V gene data show CDR1 as KGHSH and CDR2 as LQKENI. The CDR3 runs 15 residues. The V end lost 3 bases, the J end lost 5 bases, and 15 bases lay between the germline ends. CDR3 sequence: CASSPRGAVQDTQYF. In DNA form, the CDR3 reads TGTGCCAGCTCACCCCGAGGAGCGGTTCAAGATACGCAGTATTTT.

V and J are TRBV2 and TRBJ2-7; D gene ambiguous. Germline V lookup: CDR1 SNHLY, CDR2 FYNNEI. The CDR3 runs to 12 residues. Trimming stripped 6 bases from V and 4 bases from J, with 10 bases between. The CDR3 here is CASREIGYEQYF. The CDR3 nucleotides read TGTGCCAGCAGGGAGATTGGGTACGAGCAGTACTTC.

V gene TRBV25-1 combines with J gene TRBJ1-2, with D possibly TRBD1 on 5 matching bases. The ends were cut back, 3 bases at V and 6 bases at J, with 11 bases in the middle. CDR1 is MGHDK and CDR2 is SYGVNS in the germline V gene. This CDR3 region has 13 residues. CDR3 in amino acids: CASSESGRDGYTF. The CDR3 DNA follows: TGTGCCAGCAGTGAGTCAGGGAGGGATGGCTACACCTTC.

The table lists this clone with a count of one. This chain uses TRBV7-3 with TRBJ2-3; 7 bases match TRBD2. The length of the CDR3 is 15 residues. The V gene end was trimmed by 3 bases and the J gene end by 2 bases; junction bases not matched to a gene: 5. Germline CDR1 is SGHTA and CDR2 is FQGTGA. The CDR3 sequence: CASSFGGSPTDTQYF. The CDR3 DNA reads as TGTGCCAGCAGCTTTGGCGGGAGCCCCACAGATACGCAGTATTTT.

The genes are TRBV5-1 and TRBJ1-2; 9 bases agree with TRBD1. V dropped 4 bases and J dropped 1; count of bases not matched to a gene: 5. Germline-derived CDR1 and CDR2 are SGHRS and YFSETQ. The CDR3 is 15 residues long. The CDR3 DNA is TGCGCCAGCAGCGTGGACAGGGGAGGTAACTATGGCTACACCTTC. Its protein is CASSVDRGGNYGYTF.

This clone was found a few times. The chain uses TRBV5-6 and TRBJ2-1; tentative D call: TRBD2 (5 bases). CDR3 length: 16 amino acids. V lost 0 bases and J 9 bases, leaving 19 bases between the germline ends. Germline assignment: CDR1 SGHDT and CDR2 YYEEEE. The DNA for the CDR3 is TGTGCCAGCAGCTTGGAGGGAGTTGTGGGAGTGAGTGAGCAGTTCTTC. It encodes CASSLEGVVGVSEQFF.

This clone was picked up a small number of times. The V and J genes are TRBV16 and TRBJ1-4, with TRBD1 matching 8 bases. Trimming took 4 bases from V and 8 from J; bases not matched to a gene: 12. From germline, CDR1 is KGHSY and CDR2 FQNENV. The CDR3 has 16 residues. The CDR3 DNA is TGTGCCAGCAGCCCAGGACAGGGAAATTTTCGGGAAAAACTGTTTTTT. As protein: CASSPGQGNFREKLFF.

The V and J genes are TRBV5-4 and TRBJ2-3; D may be TRBD1 (5 bases). Germline V lookup: CDR1 SGHNT, CDR2 YYREEE (reference sequence). This CDR3 has 12 amino acids. With 7 bases removed from V and 6 bases from J, the gap between germline ends came to 12 bases. CDR3 region: CASAAGSDTQYF. The CDR3 nucleotides read TGTGCCAGCGCCGCAGGGTCGGATACGCAGTATTTT.

The count of this clone is one. The chain recombines TRBV5-1 with TRBJ2-7; TRBD2 agrees at 7 bases. This CDR3 region has 17 residues. V was pared by 4 bases and J by 0 bases, with 13 bases of the junction left unmatched. Per germline, CDR1 SGHRS and CDR2 YFSETQ. The CDR3 DNA is TGCGCCAGCAGCCAGAAGCCCTCTAGCGGAAACTCCTACGAGCAGTACTTC. Its protein is CASSQKPSSGNSYEQYF.

V is TRBV5-1 and J is TRBJ2-5; 7 nucleotides line up with TRBD1. The CDR3 contains 14 residues. The J segment lost 4 bases and the V segment lost 2 bases, leaving 5 bases of the junction unmatched. Germline assignment: CDR1 SGHRS and CDR2 YFSETQ. DNA of the CDR3: TGCGCCAGCAGCTTCTTAAGGGGGCGAGAGACCCAGTACTTC. Protein product: CASSFLRGRETQYF.